The clone carrying this T cell receptor (beta chain) was seen a few times. As yet, its antigen is unknown. TCRdb passed the 5' RACE reads through MiXCR, listing each CDR3 protein once. Of fewer than 450,000 distinct CDR3 sequences in the sample, 20% to 25% were seen once. This sample was included in a study of T-cell memory formation after mild COVID-19. Study outcomes and limitations: Cross-reactive memory apparently joined, as some responding clones appeared in pre-infection memory.

This CDR3 has 15 residues. CDR1 is SGHRS and CDR2 is YFSETQ in the germline V gene. V gave up 1 base and J gave up 4 bases; unmatched junction bases: 6. This TCR came from an adult woman who had mild COVID-19 (a few samples of this study predate the infection). Cell type and time point are not known. This chain uses TRBV5-1 with TRBJ2-3; 7 positions match TRBD1. The sequenced material came from PBMCs or a T cell subset sorted from them (not recorded which). The CDR3 nucleotides read TGCGCCAGCAGCTTGTTCGACAGGGCGGCAGATACGCAGTATTTT. As protein: CASSLFDRAADTQYF.